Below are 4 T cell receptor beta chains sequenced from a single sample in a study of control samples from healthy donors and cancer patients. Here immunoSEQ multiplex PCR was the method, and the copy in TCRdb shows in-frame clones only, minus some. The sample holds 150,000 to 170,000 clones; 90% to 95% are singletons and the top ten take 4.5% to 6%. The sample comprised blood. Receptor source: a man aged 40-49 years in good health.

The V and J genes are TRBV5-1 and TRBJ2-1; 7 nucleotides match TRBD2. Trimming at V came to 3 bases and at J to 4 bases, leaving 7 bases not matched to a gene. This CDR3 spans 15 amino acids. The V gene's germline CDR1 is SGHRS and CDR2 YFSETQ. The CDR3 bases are TGCGCCAGCAGCTCTACCGGGACTACGTACAATGAGCAGTTCTTC. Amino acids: CASSSTGTTYNEQFF.

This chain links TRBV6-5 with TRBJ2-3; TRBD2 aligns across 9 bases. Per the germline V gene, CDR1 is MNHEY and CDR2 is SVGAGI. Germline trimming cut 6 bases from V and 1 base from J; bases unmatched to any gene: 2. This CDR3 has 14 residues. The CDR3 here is CASRRGGGTDTQYF. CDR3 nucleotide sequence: TGTGCCAGCAGGCGGGGGGGCGGCACAGATACGCAGTATTTT.

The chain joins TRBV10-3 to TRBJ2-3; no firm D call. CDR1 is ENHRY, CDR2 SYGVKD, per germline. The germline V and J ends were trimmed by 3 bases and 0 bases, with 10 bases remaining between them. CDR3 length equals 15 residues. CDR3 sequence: CAISDSITSTDTQYF. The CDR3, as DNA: TGTGCCATCAGTGACAGCATAACTAGCACAGATACGCAGTATTTT.

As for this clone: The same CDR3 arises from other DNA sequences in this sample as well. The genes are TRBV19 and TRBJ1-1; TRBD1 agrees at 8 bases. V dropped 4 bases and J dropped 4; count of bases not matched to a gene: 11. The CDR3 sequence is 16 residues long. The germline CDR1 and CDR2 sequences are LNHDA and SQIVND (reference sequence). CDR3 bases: TGTGCCAGTAGTAGTTGGGCAGGGGGCTTCGGCACTGAAGCTTTCTTT. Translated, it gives CASSSWAGGFGTEAFF.